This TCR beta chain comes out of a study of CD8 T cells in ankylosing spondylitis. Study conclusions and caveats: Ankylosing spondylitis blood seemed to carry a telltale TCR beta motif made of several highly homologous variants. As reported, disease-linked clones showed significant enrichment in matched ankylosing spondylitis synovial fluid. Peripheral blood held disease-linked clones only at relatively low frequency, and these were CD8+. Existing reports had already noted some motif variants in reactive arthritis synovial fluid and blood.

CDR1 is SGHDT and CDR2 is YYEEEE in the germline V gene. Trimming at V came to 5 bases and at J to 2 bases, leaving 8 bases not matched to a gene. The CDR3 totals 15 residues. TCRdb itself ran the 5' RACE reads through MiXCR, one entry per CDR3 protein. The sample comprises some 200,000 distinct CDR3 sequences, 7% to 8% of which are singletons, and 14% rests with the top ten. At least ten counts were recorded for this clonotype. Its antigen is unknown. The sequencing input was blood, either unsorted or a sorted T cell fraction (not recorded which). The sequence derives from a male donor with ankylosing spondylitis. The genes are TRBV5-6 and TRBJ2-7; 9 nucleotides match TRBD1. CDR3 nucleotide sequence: TGTGCCAGCAGTTATGGGACAGGGTTGGCCTACGAGCAGTACTTC. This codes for CASSYGTGLAYEQYF.